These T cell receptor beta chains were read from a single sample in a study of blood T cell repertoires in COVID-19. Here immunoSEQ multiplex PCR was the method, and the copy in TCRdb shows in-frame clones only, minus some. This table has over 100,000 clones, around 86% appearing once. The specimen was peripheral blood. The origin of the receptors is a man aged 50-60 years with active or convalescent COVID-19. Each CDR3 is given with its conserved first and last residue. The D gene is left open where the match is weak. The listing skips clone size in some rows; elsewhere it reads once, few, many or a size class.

CDR3: CASSPGQDRITDTQYF
DNA: TGTGCCAGCTCACCTGGACAGGACCGAATTACAGATACGCAGTATTTT
V: TRBV18
D: TRBD1
J: TRBJ2-3
size: -

CDR3: CATSDPAGSSYNEQFF
DNA: TGTGCCACCAGTGATCCGGCGGGGAGCTCCTACAATGAGCAGTTCTTC
V: TRBV24-1
D: -
J: TRBJ2-1
size: -

CDR3: CAWAGQGSQPQHF
DNA: TGTGCCTGGGCCGGCCAGGGGAGTCAGCCCCAGCATTTT
V: TRBV30
D: -
J: TRBJ1-5
size: -

CDR3: CASSPGQGTGELFF
DNA: TGTGCCAGCAGTCCGGGACAGGGGACCGGGGAGCTGTTTTTT
V: TRBV2
D: TRBD1
J: TRBJ2-2
size: -

CDR3: CASSQESGGHGYTF
DNA: TGTGCCAGCAGCCAAGAGTCTGGGGGCCATGGCTACACCTTC
V: TRBV3-1/TRBV3-2
D: -
J: TRBJ1-2
size: once

CDR3: CASSQLGTYEQYF
DNA: TGTGCCAGCAGCCAACTAGGAACCTACGAGCAGTACTTC
V: TRBV3-1/TRBV3-2
D: -
J: TRBJ2-7
size: -

CDR3: CASSDSFGTEAFF
DNA: TGTGCCAGCAGTGACTCCTTCGGGACTGAAGCTTTCTTT
V: TRBV6-4
D: -
J: TRBJ1-1
size: -

CDR3: CASSLTGTGGSPLHF
DNA: TGTGCCAGCAGCCTTACCGGGACAGGGGGTTCACCCCTCCACTTT
V: TRBV14
D: TRBD1
J: TRBJ1-6
size: once

CDR3: CASQSTGGYYGYTF
DNA: TGTGCCAGCCAATCCACAGGGGGCTACTATGGCTACACCTTC
V: TRBV6-5
D: TRBD1
J: TRBJ1-2
size: -

CDR3: CAISDGQMNTEAFF
DNA: TGTGCCATCAGTGATGGACAGATGAACACTGAAGCTTTCTTT
V: TRBV10-3
D: -
J: TRBJ1-1
size: -

CDR3: CASSFNADSYQETQYF
DNA: TGTGCCAGCAGCTTCAACGCCGACTCGTACCAAGAGACCCAGTACTTC
V: TRBV4-2
D: -
J: TRBJ2-5
size: once

CDR3: CASTTGGANYGYTF
DNA: TGTGCCAGCACCACCGGCGGGGCTAACTATGGCTACACCTTC
V: TRBV6-5
D: -
J: TRBJ1-2
size: -

CDR3: CAWSVGLAGYEQYF
DNA: TGTGCCTGGAGTGTCGGACTAGCGGGGTACGAGCAGTACTTC
V: TRBV30
D: TRBD2
J: TRBJ2-7
size: -

CDR3: CASSGDRVIPYNEQFF
DNA: TGTGCCAGCAGTGGGGACAGGGTTATTCCCTACAATGAGCAGTTCTTC
V: TRBV6-1
D: TRBD1
J: TRBJ2-1
size: -